This T cell receptor beta chain emerged from a study of blood T cell repertoires in COVID-19. Study background: Acute-phase and convalescent COVID-19 samples originated in the United States, Italy and Spain. T cells, B-cell-depleted T cells, or PBMCs supplied cDNA or gDNA.

Participant ages covered about 18 to 89 years across 20 to 30 US areas. Trimming cost V 5 bases and J 4 bases; bases outside gene matches: 6. The CDR3 extends over 15 amino acids. CDR1 is MDHEN, CDR2 SYDVKM, per germline. Sequencing used immunoSEQ multiplex PCR; TCRdb keeps in-frame clones, though not all of them. The repertoire holds 200,000 to 250,000 clones, with about 86% as singletons. This TCR was recovered from a woman between 50 and 59 years old with acute COVID-19. The specimen was PBMCs or T cells enriched from blood (not recorded which). This sequence joins TRBV28 and TRBJ1-3; 9 bases align to TRBD1. The CDR3 DNA is TGTGCCAGCAGTCCATCGGACAGGGGCGGAAACACCATATATTTT. Its translation: CASSPSDRGGNTIYF.